This T cell receptor beta chain was identified in a study of HIV-infected patients and healthy controls. There are a few counts of this clonotype. The antigen remains undetermined. Study-wide findings and caveats: MAIT alpha-chain CDR3s were frequent in healthy controls, depleted in HIV+.

Around 530 ng RNA was reverse transcribed with alpha and beta constant-region primers. Separate chain-specific third strand synthesis with multiplexing indices produced the alpha and beta libraries. Each molecule carried a 12-nucleotide identifier made of two joined random hexamers added before amplification. TCRdb re-derived calls from the 5' RACE reads in MiXCR, one entry per CDR3 protein. The sample consists of about 6,000 distinct CDR3 sequences, 9.5% to 13% of them appearing once. No cell fractionation was done, so the repertoire covers all unsorted peripheral blood T cells. The receptor comes from an adult with HIV infection. The starting material was blood, obtained before antiretroviral therapy.

This CDR3 reads CASSLGVRGSYNEQFF. In DNA, the CDR3 is TGTGCCAGCAGCTTAGGGGTCCGGGGGTCCTACAATGAGCAGTTCTTC. V is TRBV11-3 and J is TRBJ2-1, with D possibly being TRBD2 (6 bases). CDR1 and CDR2 from the germline V gene are SGHNT and YENEEA. The CDR3 has 16 residues. Trimming stripped 1 base from V and 1 base from J, with 11 bases between.